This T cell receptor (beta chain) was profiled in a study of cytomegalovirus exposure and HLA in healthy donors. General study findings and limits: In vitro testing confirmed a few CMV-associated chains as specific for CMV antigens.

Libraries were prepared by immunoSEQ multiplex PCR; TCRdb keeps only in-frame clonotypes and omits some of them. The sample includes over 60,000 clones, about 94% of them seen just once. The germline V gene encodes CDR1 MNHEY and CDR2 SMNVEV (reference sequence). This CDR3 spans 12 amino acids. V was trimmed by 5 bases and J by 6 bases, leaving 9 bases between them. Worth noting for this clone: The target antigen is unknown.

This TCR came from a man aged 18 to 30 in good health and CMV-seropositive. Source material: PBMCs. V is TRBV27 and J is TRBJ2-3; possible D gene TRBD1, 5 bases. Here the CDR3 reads CASSPRGDTQYF. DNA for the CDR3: TGTGCCAGCAGTCCTAGGGGTGATACGCAGTATTTT.